This TCR beta chain was captured by sequencing in a study of blood T cell repertoires in COVID-19. Across the study: The study drew acute and convalescent COVID-19 samples from the United States, Italy and Spain. PBMCs, B-cell-depleted T cells, or T cells were the source of the cDNA or gDNA that made up the material.

In the original workflow: By means of reference gene primer amplification, nucleated cell counts were estimated. Repertoires were generated with immunoSEQ multiplex PCR, while TCRdb's copy carries only in-frame clones and drops some. V, J and clone size were drawn from that table, and D and trimming were deduced from the DNA. This sample has over 90,000 clones, with around 87% found just once. CDR3 length: 14 residues. Germline values: CDR1 KGHSH, CDR2 LQKENI. V was trimmed by 0 bases and J by 2 bases, leaving 4 bases between them. This sequence originates from a man aged 50 or older with active or convalescent COVID-19. Sequenced material: peripheral blood. This chain connects TRBV18 to TRBJ2-2; D ambiguous. CDR3: CASSPPINTGELFF. The DNA of the CDR3 is TGTGCCAGCTCACCACCCATTAACACCGGGGAGCTGTTTTTT.